This TCR beta chain was documented in a study of shared clonotypes between healthy human individuals. Overall study: Plates per donor: three CD4 naive, three CD4 memory, two CD8 naive, one CD8 memory.

The donors, all of them Caucasian adults, lived in Nashville, Tennessee. CD4+ cell separation produced CD45RA+ naive and CD45RA-negative memory subsets. Here immunoSEQ multiplex PCR was the method, and the copy in TCRdb shows in-frame clones only, minus some. The data contain a few hundred thousand clones, approximately 97% of them singletons. This CDR3 has 13 residues. Trimming left V 5 bases short and J 2 bases short, with 8 bases between. CDR1 is LNHDA and CDR2 is SQIVND in the germline V gene (reference sequence). The sequencing sample was made of naive CD4+ T cells sorted from blood. Documented subset: CD45RA+ positively selected. The V and J genes are TRBV19 and TRBJ2-3; tentative D call: TRBD2 (5 bases). The receptor comes from a woman younger than 45 in good health. The CDR3 DNA reads TGTGCCAGTAGTGCCGACTACACAGATACGCAGTATTTT. Amino acid sequence: CASSADYTDTQYF. Filled out from reference TRBV19 and TRBJ2-3, the complete variable domain reads DGGITQSPKYLFRKEGQNVTLSCEQNLNHDAMYWYRQDPGQGLRLIYYSQIVNDFQKGDIAEGYSVSREKKESFPLTVTSAQKNPTAFYLCASSADYTDTQYFGPGTRLTVL.